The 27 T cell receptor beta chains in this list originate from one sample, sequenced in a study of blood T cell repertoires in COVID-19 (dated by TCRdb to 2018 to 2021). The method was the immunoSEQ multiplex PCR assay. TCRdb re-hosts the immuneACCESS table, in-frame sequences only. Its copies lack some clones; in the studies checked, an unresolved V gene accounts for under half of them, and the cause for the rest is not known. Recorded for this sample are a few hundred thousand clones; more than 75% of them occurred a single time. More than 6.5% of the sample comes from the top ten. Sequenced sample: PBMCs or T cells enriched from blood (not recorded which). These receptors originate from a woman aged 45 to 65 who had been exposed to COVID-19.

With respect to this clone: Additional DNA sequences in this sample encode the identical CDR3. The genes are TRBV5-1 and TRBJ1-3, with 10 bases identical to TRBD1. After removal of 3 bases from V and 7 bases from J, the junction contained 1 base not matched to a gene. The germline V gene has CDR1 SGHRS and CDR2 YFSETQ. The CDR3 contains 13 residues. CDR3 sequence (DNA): TGCGCCAGCAGCTGGGGACAGGGGAACACCATATATTTT. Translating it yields CASSWGQGNTIYF.

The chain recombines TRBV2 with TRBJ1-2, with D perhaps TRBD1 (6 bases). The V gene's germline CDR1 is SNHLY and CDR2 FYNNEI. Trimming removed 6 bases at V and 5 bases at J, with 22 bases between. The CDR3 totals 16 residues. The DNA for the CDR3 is TGTGCCAGCAGACAAGGACAGCGCAATTCATTTTATGGCTACACCTTC. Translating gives CASRQGQRNSFYGYTF.

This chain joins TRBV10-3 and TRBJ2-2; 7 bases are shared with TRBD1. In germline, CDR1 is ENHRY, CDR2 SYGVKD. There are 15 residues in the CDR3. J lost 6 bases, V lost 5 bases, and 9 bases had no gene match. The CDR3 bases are TGTGCCATCAGTCCCTTTAAACAGGGGTCCGGGGAGCTGTTTTTT. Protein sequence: CAISPFKQGSGELFF.

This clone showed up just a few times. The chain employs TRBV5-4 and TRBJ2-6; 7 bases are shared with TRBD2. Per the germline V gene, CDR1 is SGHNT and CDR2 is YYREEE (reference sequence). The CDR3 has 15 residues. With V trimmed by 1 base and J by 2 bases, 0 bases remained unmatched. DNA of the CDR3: TGTGCCAGCAGCTTGACTAGCGCTGGGGCCAACGTCCTGACTTTC. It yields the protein CASSLTSAGANVLTF.

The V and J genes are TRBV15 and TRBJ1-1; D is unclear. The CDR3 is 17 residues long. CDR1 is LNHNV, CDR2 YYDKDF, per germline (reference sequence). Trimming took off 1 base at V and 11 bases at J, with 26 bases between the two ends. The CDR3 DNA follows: TGTGCCACCAGCAGAGGAAGTGACGGTCTCCTCCCGCGGTTGGCTTTCTTT. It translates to CATSRGSDGLLPRLAFF. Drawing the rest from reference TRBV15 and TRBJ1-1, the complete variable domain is DAMVIQNPRYQVTQFGKPVTLSCSQTLNHNVMYWYQQKSSQAPKLLFHYYDKDFNNEADTPDNFQSRRPNTSFCFLDIRSPGLGDTAMYLCATSRGSDGLLPRLAFFGQGTRLTVV.

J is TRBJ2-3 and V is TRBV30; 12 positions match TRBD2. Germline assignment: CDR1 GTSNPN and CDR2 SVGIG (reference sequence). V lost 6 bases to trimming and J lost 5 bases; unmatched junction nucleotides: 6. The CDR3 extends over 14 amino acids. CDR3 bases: TGTGCCTGTACCCTAGCGGGGGGGCTAGATACGCAGTATTTT. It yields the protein CACTLAGGLDTQYF.

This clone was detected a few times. CDR3 protein: CASAVGGNTEAFF. In nucleotides, the CDR3 is TGCGCCAGCGCCGTGGGGGGGAACACTGAAGCTTTCTTT. The V gene is TRBV5-1, the J gene TRBJ1-1; the D gene is possibly TRBD1 (5 bases). This CDR3 has 13 residues. Germline loops: CDR1 SGHRS, CDR2 YFSETQ. V lost 7 bases and J lost 1, with 11 bases in between.

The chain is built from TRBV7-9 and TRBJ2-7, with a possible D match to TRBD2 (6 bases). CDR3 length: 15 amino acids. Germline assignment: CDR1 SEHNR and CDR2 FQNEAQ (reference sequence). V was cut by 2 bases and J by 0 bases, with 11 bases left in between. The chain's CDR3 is CASSLTRDFSYEQYF. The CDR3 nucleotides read TGTGCCAGCAGCTTAACTCGGGACTTCTCCTACGAGCAGTACTTC.

The CDR3 region has the DNA TGCGCCAGCAGCCCCCGGGACAGGGCGAAAAGCGAGCAGTACTTC. As protein: CASSPRDRAKSEQYF. This chain connects TRBV5-1 to TRBJ2-7, with 9 bases fitting TRBD1. Germline CDR1 and CDR2: SGHRS and YFSETQ. J was trimmed by 6 bases and V by 4 bases; bases with no gene match: 11. This CDR3 is built from 15 residues.

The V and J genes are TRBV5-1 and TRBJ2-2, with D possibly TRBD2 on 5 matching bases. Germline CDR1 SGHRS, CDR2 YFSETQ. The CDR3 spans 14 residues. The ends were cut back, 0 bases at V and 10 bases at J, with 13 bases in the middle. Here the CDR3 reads CASSLGAGRAELFF. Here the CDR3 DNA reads TGCGCCAGCAGCTTGGGCGCGGGTCGAGCGGAGCTGTTTTTT.

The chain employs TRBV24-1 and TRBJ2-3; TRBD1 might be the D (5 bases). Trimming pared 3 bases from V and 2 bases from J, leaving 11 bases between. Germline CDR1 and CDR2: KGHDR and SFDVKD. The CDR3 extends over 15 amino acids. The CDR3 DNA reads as TGTGCCACCAGTGATCGAAGGGGCCTCACAGATACGCAGTATTTT. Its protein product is CATSDRRGLTDTQYF.

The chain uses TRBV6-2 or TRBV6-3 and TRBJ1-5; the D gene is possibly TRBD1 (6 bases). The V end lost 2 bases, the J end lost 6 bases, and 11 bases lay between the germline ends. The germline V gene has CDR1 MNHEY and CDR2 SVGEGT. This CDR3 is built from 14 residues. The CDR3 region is CASSYVQGTQPQHF. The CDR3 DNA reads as TGTGCCAGCAGTTACGTACAGGGAACTCAGCCCCAGCATTTT.

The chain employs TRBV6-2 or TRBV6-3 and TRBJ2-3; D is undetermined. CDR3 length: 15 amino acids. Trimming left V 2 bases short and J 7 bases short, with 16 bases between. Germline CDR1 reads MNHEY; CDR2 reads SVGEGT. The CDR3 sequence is CASSYLAAQPNTQYF. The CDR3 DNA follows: TGTGCCAGCAGTTACCTCGCGGCGCAGCCCAATACGCAGTATTTT.

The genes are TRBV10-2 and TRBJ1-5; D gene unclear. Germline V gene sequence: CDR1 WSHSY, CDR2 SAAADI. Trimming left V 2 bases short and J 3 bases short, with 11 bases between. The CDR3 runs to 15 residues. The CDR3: CASSEGQANNQPQHF. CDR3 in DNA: TGCGCCAGCAGTGAGGGCCAGGCAAACAATCAGCCCCAGCATTTT.

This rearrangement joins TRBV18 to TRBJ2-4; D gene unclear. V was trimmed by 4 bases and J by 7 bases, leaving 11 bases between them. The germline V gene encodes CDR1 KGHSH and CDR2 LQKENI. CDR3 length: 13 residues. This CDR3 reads CASSLESENIQYF. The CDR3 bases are TGTGCCAGCTCACTGGAGAGCGAGAACATTCAGTACTTC.

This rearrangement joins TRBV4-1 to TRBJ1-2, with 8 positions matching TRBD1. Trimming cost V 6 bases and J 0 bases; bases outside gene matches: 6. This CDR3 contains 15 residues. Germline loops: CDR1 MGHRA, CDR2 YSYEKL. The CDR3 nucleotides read TGCGCCAGCAGGCTGGGACAGGAGTCTAACTATGGCTACACCTTC. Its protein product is CASRLGQESNYGYTF.

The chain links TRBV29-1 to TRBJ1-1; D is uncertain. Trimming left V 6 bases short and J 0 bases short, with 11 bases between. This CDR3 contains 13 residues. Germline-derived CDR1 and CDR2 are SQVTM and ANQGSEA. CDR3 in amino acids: CSVERRMNTEAFF. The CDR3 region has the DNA TGCAGCGTCGAGAGGAGGATGAACACTGAAGCTTTCTTT.

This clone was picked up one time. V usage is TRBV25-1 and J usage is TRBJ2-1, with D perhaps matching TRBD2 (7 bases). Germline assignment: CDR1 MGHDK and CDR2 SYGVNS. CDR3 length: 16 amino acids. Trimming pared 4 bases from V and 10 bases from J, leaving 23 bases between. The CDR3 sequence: CASSVLDGPTGGEQFF. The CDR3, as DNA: TGTGCCAGCAGTGTTCTTGATGGCCCTACGGGGGGCGAGCAGTTCTTC.

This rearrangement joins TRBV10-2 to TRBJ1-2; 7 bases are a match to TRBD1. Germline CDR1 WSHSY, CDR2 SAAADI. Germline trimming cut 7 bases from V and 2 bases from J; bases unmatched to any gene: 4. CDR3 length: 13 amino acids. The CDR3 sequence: CASIAGQNYGYTF. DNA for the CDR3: TGCGCCAGCATCGCGGGACAGAACTATGGCTACACCTTC.

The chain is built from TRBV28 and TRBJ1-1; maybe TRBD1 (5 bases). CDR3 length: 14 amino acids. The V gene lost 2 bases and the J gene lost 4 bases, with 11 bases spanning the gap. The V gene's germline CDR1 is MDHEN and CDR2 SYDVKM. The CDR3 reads CASSLTPGGTEAFF. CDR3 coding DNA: TGTGCCAGCAGTTTAACACCCGGGGGCACTGAAGCTTTCTTT. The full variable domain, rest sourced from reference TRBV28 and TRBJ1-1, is DVKVTQSSRYLVKRTGEKVFLECVQDMDHENMFWYRQDPGLGLRLIYFSYDVKMKEKGDIPEGYSVSREKKERFSLILESASTNQTSMYLCASSLTPGGTEAFFGQGTRLTVV.

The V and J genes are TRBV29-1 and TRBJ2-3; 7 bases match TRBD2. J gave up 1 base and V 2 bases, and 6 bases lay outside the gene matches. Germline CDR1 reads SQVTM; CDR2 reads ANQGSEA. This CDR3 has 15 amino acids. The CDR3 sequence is CSVESLAGGTDTQYF. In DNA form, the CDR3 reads TGCAGCGTTGAATCACTGGCGGGGGGCACAGATACGCAGTATTTT.

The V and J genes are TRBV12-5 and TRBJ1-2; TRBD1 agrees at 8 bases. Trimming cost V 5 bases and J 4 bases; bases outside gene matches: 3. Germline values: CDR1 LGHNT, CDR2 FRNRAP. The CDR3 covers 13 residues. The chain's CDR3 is CASGPGGGYGYTF. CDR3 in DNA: TGTGCTAGTGGTCCAGGGGGCGGCTATGGCTACACCTTC. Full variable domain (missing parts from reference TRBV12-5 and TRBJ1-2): DARVTQTPRHKVTEMGQEVTMRCQPILGHNTVFWYRQTMMQGLELLAYFRNRAPLDDSGMPKDRFSAEMPDATLATLKIQPSEPRDSAVYFCASGPGGGYGYTFGSGTRLTVV.

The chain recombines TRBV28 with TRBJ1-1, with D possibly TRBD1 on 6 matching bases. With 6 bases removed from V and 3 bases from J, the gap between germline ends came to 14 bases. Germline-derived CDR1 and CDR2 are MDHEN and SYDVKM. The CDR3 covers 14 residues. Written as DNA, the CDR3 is TGTGCCAGCAGCCCTGGGGGGGCGCACACTGAAGCTTTCTTT. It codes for CASSPGGAHTEAFF.

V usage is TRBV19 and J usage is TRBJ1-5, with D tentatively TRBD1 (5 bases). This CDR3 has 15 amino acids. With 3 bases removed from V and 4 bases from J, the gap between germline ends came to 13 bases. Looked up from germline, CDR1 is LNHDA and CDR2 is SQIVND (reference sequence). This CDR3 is CASSITAGPNQPQHF. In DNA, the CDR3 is TGTGCCAGTAGTATTACGGCGGGACCTAATCAGCCCCAGCATTTT.

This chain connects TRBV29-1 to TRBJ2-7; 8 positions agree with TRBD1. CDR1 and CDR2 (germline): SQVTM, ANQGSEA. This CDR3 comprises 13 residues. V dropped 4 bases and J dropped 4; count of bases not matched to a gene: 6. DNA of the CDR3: TGCAGCGTTGTACCAGGGGGCTGGTACGAGCAGTACTTC. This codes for CSVVPGGWYEQYF.

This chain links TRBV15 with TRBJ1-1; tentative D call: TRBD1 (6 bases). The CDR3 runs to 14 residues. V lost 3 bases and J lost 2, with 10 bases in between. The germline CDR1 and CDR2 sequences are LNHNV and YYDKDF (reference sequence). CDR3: CATSSQGLNTEAFF. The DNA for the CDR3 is TGTGCCACCAGCAGCCAGGGGCTAAACACTGAAGCTTTCTTT.

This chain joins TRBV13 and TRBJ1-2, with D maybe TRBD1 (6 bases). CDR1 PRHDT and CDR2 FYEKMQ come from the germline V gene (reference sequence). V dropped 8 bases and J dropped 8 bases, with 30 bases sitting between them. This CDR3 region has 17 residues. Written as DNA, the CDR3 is TGTGCCAGCTCTCTTCTCCTTCCCAGGGGAGTAGGCGAAGGCTACACCTTC. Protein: CASSLLLPRGVGEGYTF.